This TCR beta chain was profiled in a study of control samples from healthy donors and cancer patients. V gave up 3 bases and J gave up 3 bases; unmatched junction bases: 15. Looked up from germline, CDR1 is SGHDT and CDR2 is YYEEEE. CDR3 size: 18 residues. The data were produced by immunoSEQ multiplex PCR, yet TCRdb's version contains in-frame clones alone and is incomplete. The data show roughly 88,000 clones, with approximately 93% seen just once and 8% held by the top ten. Sequencing was done on a sample of blood. The TCR sequence derives from a man aged 18-30 years in good health. The V gene is TRBV5-6, the J gene TRBJ1-1; 9 bases are shared with TRBD1. CDR3 bases: TGTGCCAGCAGCTCAAACCGGGACAGGGATTTCGTTTACACTGAAGCTTTCTTT. Protein product: CASSSNRDRDFVYTEAFF.